Each of the 9 T cell receptor beta chains below was sequenced from the same sample in a study of T cell repertoires in cytomegalovirus infection. From the reads, TCRdb called clonotypes with MiXCR, one entry per CDR3 protein. The sample yields about 34,000 distinct CDR3 sequences, just over 50% seen once. The antigens for these receptors are not known. The sample here was CD8+ T cells from cultured PBMCs, taken from culture after CMV antigen stimulation. The receptors come from a human donor in good health (CMV status not recorded). Some clones in this sample may be carry-over from other donors' samples.

The DNA of the CDR3 is TGTGCCAGCAGCTCGCCTGGGGGGGCCTACGAGCAGTACTTC. Translation gives CASSSPGGAYEQYF. The chain recombines TRBV7-9 with TRBJ2-7; 7 bases map to TRBD2. The CDR3 covers 14 residues. The germline V gene encodes CDR1 SEHNR and CDR2 FQNEAQ (reference sequence). V gave up 4 bases and J gave up 2 bases; unmatched junction bases: 5.

This clonotype has more than one count but fewer than ten. This rearrangement joins TRBV7-6 to TRBJ1-4; the D gene is possibly TRBD1 (6 bases). V was trimmed by 4 bases and J by 8 bases, leaving 29 bases between them. The CDR3 is 19 amino acids. Germline lookup yields CDR1 SGHVS and CDR2 FNYEAQ. Here the CDR3 DNA reads TGTGCCAGCAGCTCAGTGTCCCCGAAGCTACAGGGCAGTCGGGAAAAACTGTTTTTT. Its protein product is CASSSVSPKLQGSREKLFF.

The chain recombines TRBV2 with TRBJ2-1, with 8 bases that match TRBD2. Trimming cost V 9 bases and J 6 bases; bases outside gene matches: 7. CDR1 SNHLY and CDR2 FYNNEI come from the germline V gene. This CDR3 comprises 13 residues. The CDR3 sequence is CARKGLAPNEQFF. For the CDR3, the DNA is TGTGCCAGAAAAGGACTAGCACCCAATGAGCAGTTCTTC.

The chain recombines TRBV7-2 with TRBJ2-2; D is ambiguous. Germline V gives CDR1 SGHTA, CDR2 FQGNSA. The CDR3 is made up of 11 amino acids. V dropped 5 bases and J dropped 2 bases, with 0 bases sitting between them. The CDR3 DNA reads TGTGCCAGCAGCAACACCGGGGAGCTGTTTTTT. Residues: CASSNTGELFF.

Points on this clonotype: Compared with germline, one end of the junction differs, possibly owing to a read error. This chain uses TRBV20-1 with TRBJ1-3; TRBD1 might be the D (5 bases). This CDR3 contains 14 residues. Germline-derived CDR1 and CDR2 are DFQATT and SNEGSKA (reference sequence). Here the CDR3 DNA reads TGCAGTGCTAGAGGCGTCGTGGGGGGGTCAAAGGAGATTTTT. Protein: CSARGVVGGSKEIF.

The chain uses TRBV27 and TRBJ1-5; D not resolved. Trimming removed 3 bases at V and 5 bases at J, with 5 bases between. The CDR3 runs 12 residues. Germline-derived CDR1 and CDR2 are MNHEY and SMNVEV (reference sequence). CDR3 in DNA: TGTGCCAGCAGTTTCTCGGATCAGCCCCAGCATTTT. Protein product: CASSFSDQPQHF.

The rearrangement joins TRBV7-3 to TRBJ2-5, with TRBD2 matching 11 bases. The CDR3 is 14 residues long. Germline lookup yields CDR1 SGHTA and CDR2 FQGTGA. The V and J ends lost 8 bases and 1 base, in that order; junction bases with no gene match: 3. The CDR3 DNA reads TGTGCCAGCTTGACTAGCGGGACCCAAGAGACCCAGTACTTC. It codes for CASLTSGTQETQYF.

The V call is TRBV7-9, the J call TRBJ2-1, with 12 bases identical to TRBD2. Per germline, CDR1 SEHNR and CDR2 FQNEAQ (reference sequence). The CDR3 sequence is 16 residues long. V dropped 6 bases and J dropped 5; count of bases not matched to a gene: 8. CDR3 sequence: CASRPPSGRAHNEQFF. The CDR3, as DNA: TGTGCCAGCAGACCACCTAGCGGGAGGGCCCACAATGAGCAGTTCTTC.

V and J are TRBV15 and TRBJ2-7; 9 bases map to TRBD1. In germline, CDR1 is LNHNV, CDR2 YYDKDF (reference sequence). V lost 3 bases, J lost 6 bases, and 9 bases stayed unmatched. This CDR3 has 15 amino acids. DNA for the CDR3: TGTGCCACCAGCAGGCCCCGGACAGGGGTTCTCGAGCAGTACTTC. Its protein is CATSRPRTGVLEQYF.